This is a list of T cell receptor beta chains from one sample in a study of glioma-infiltrating T cells. TCRdb analysed the multiplex PCR reads with MiXCR anew, one entry per CDR3 protein. The sample lists fewer than 200,000 distinct CDR3 sequences, around 45% occurring once. Sequencing was carried out using glioma tissue, nonneoplastic brain tissue, or PBMCs (not recorded which). These receptors were collected from a human donor with low-grade glioma or glioblastoma, undergoing nonglioma brain surgery, or in good health (not recorded which). Each CDR3 is given with its conserved first and last residue. A D gene is named only where the DNA matches it firmly. Not every row has a clone size; where given, it reads once, few, many or a size class.

CDR3 protein: CASSLAQSKTNEQFF
CDR3 DNA: TGTGCCAGCAGCTTAGCGCAATCGAAAACCAATGAGCAGTTCTTC
J gene: TRBJ2-1
clone size: NA
V gene: TRBV7-2
D gene: NA

CDR3 protein: CASRVGTRGEQYF
CDR3 DNA: TGTGCCAGCAGGGTTGGGACTAGAGGTGAGCAGTACTTC
J gene: TRBJ2-7
clone size: many
V gene: TRBV28
D gene: TRBD2

CDR3 protein: CASVSGTYEQYF
CDR3 DNA: TGTGCCAGCGTTAGCGGGACCTACGAGCAGTACTTC
J gene: TRBJ2-7
clone size: many
V gene: TRBV28
D gene: TRBD2

CDR3 protein: CASSLAGVRQETQYF
CDR3 DNA: TGTGCCAGCAGTTTAGCGGGAGTGCGGCAAGAGACCCAGTACTTC
J gene: TRBJ2-5
clone size: NA
V gene: TRBV28
D gene: TRBD2

CDR3 protein: CPSSEPVLWPVYTF
CDR3 DNA: TGCCCCAGCAGTGAGCCGGTACTCTGGCCTGTCTACACCTTC
J gene: TRBJ1-2
clone size: NA
V gene: TRBV10-2
D gene: NA

CDR3 protein: CASIFLDFGTGELFF
CDR3 DNA: TGTGCCAGCATTTTCTTGGATTTTGGCACCGGGGAGCTGTTTTTT
J gene: TRBJ2-2
clone size: NA
V gene: TRBV12-3/TRBV12-4
D gene: NA

CDR3 protein: CSALSFSGNTIYF
CDR3 DNA: TGCAGTGCTTTAAGTTTTTCTGGAAACACCATATATTTT
J gene: TRBJ1-3
clone size: many
V gene: TRBV20-1
D gene: NA

CDR3 protein: CASKWGAGELFF
CDR3 DNA: TGTGCCAGCAAATGGGGTGCCGGGGAGCTGTTTTTT
J gene: TRBJ2-2
clone size: many
V gene: TRBV6-1
D gene: NA

CDR3 protein: CDSSLGLSGEETQYF
CDR3 DNA: TGTGACAGCAGCTTAGGACTTAGCGGCGAAGAGACCCAGTACTTC
J gene: TRBJ2-5
clone size: NA
V gene: TRBV7-2
D gene: NA

CDR3 protein: CASSQYTRNNEQFF
CDR3 DNA: TGTGCCAGCAGCCAGTATACTAGGAACAATGAGCAGTTCTTC
J gene: TRBJ2-1
clone size: few
V gene: TRBV3-1
D gene: NA

CDR3 protein: CSFGTSGGTDTQYF
CDR3 DNA: TGCAGCTTTGGAACTAGCGGGGGCACAGATACGCAGTATTTT
J gene: TRBJ2-3
clone size: NA
V gene: TRBV29-1
D gene: TRBD2

CDR3 protein: CASLAGGTDEQFF
CDR3 DNA: TGTGCCTCCCTAGCGGGAGGGACGGATGAGCAGTTCTTC
J gene: TRBJ2-1
clone size: NA
V gene: TRBV2
D gene: TRBD2

CDR3 protein: CASSLALQETQYF
CDR3 DNA: TGTGCCAGCAGCTTGGCCCTCCAAGAGACCCAGTACTTC
J gene: TRBJ2-5
clone size: many
V gene: TRBV5-4
D gene: NA

CDR3 protein: CASSLTQMNTEAFF
CDR3 DNA: TGTGCCAGCAGTTTGACCCAGATGAACACTGAAGCTTTCTTT
J gene: TRBJ1-1
clone size: NA
V gene: TRBV28
D gene: NA

CDR3 protein: CASRRTGATGDEQFF
CDR3 DNA: TGTGCCAGTAGGCGAACCGGGGCCACGGGCGATGAGCAGTTCTTC
J gene: TRBJ2-1
clone size: few
V gene: TRBV19
D gene: NA

CDR3 protein: CASSLRTSGSTDTQYF
CDR3 DNA: TGTGCCAGCAGCCTAAGAACTAGCGGGAGCACAGATACGCAGTATTTT
J gene: TRBJ2-3
clone size: NA
V gene: TRBV3-1
D gene: TRBD2

CDR3 protein: CASSPVKGSNEQFF
CDR3 DNA: TGTGCCAGCAGCCCGGTAAAGGGATCCAATGAGCAGTTCTTC
J gene: TRBJ2-1
clone size: NA
V gene: TRBV7-2
D gene: NA

CDR3 protein: CARSWARLKGEQYF
CDR3 DNA: TGTGCCAGAAGTTGGGCGAGACTTAAAGGCGAGCAGTACTTC
J gene: TRBJ2-7
clone size: NA
V gene: TRBV27
D gene: NA

CDR3 protein: CASSQGRGQGKAYEQYF
CDR3 DNA: TGCGCCAGCAGCCAAGGTAGGGGACAGGGGAAGGCCTACGAGCAGTACTTC
J gene: TRBJ2-7
clone size: few
V gene: TRBV4-1
D gene: TRBD1

CDR3 protein: CASSLPLGRGTDTQYF
CDR3 DNA: TGTGCCAGCAGCTTGCCCCTAGGGAGAGGCACAGATACGCAGTATTTT
J gene: TRBJ2-3
clone size: few
V gene: TRBV5-6
D gene: NA

CDR3 protein: CASSHNRGRETQYF
CDR3 DNA: TGTGCCAGCAGCCATAACAGGGGCCGAGAGACCCAGTACTTC
J gene: TRBJ2-5
clone size: many
V gene: TRBV3-1
D gene: TRBD1

CDR3 protein: CSAREAGRMRHF
CDR3 DNA: TGCAGTGCTAGGGAAGCGGGAAGAATGAGGCACTTC
J gene: TRBJ2-7
clone size: many
V gene: TRBV20-1
D gene: TRBD2

CDR3 protein: CASSMQGTNQPQHF
CDR3 DNA: TGTGCCAGTAGTATGCAAGGGACGAATCAGCCCCAGCATTTT
J gene: TRBJ1-5
clone size: few
V gene: TRBV19
D gene: NA

CDR3 protein: CASSLGGLAGINEQFF
CDR3 DNA: TGTGCCAGCAGTTTAGGAGGACTAGCGGGTATCAATGAGCAGTTCTTC
J gene: TRBJ2-1
clone size: NA
V gene: TRBV12-3/TRBV12-4
D gene: TRBD2

CDR3 protein: CASSLAGAGMGEQYF
CDR3 DNA: TGCGCCAGCAGCTTGGCGGGGGCAGGGATGGGCGAGCAGTACTTC
J gene: TRBJ2-7
clone size: NA
V gene: TRBV5-1
D gene: NA

CDR3 protein: CASSLGVGGTAYKQYF
CDR3 DNA: TGTGCCAGCAGTTTAGGGGTCGGAGGGACGGCCTACAAGCAGTACTTC
J gene: TRBJ2-7
clone size: NA
V gene: TRBV28
D gene: NA

CDR3 protein: CASSLLAGENSYEQYF
CDR3 DNA: TGTGCCAGCAGCCTACTAGCGGGAGAAAACTCCTACGAGCAGTACTTC
J gene: TRBJ2-7
clone size: NA
V gene: TRBV25-1
D gene: TRBD2

CDR3 protein: CASSTGSWADQPQHF
CDR3 DNA: TGTGCCAGCAGCACGGGGTCGTGGGCGGATCAGCCCCAGCATTTT
J gene: TRBJ1-5
clone size: many
V gene: TRBV7-2
D gene: NA

CDR3 protein: CASSETGTNNQPQHF
CDR3 DNA: TGTGCCAGCAGTGAAACAGGGACAAACAATCAGCCCCAGCATTTT
J gene: TRBJ1-5
clone size: many
V gene: TRBV2
D gene: NA

CDR3 protein: CASRYQGRGETQYF
CDR3 DNA: TGTGCCAGCAGATACCAGGGTCGGGGAGAGACCCAGTACTTC
J gene: TRBJ2-5
clone size: many
V gene: TRBV7-2
D gene: NA

CDR3 protein: CASSIGVAYEQYF
CDR3 DNA: TGTGCCAGTAGTATTGGGGTAGCCTACGAGCAGTACTTC
J gene: TRBJ2-7
clone size: NA
V gene: TRBV19
D gene: NA

CDR3 protein: CAISELSFYNEQFF
CDR3 DNA: TGTGCCATCAGTGAATTGAGTTTCTACAATGAGCAGTTCTTC
J gene: TRBJ2-1
clone size: NA
V gene: TRBV6-1
D gene: NA

CDR3 protein: CASSSWSGHTEAFF
CDR3 DNA: TGTGCCAGCAGTTCATGGAGCGGGCACACTGAAGCTTTCTTT
J gene: TRBJ1-1
clone size: many
V gene: TRBV27
D gene: NA

CDR3 protein: CASSTGMGTEAFF
CDR3 DNA: TGTGCCAGCAGTACGGGGATGGGCACTGAAGCTTTCTTT
J gene: TRBJ1-1
clone size: NA
V gene: TRBV7-9
D gene: NA

CDR3 protein: CASSLPLAGTDTQYF
CDR3 DNA: TGTGCCAGCAGTTTACCACTAGCGGGCACAGATACGCAGTATTTT
J gene: TRBJ2-3
clone size: many
V gene: TRBV28
D gene: TRBD2

CDR3 protein: CASSSGLGVSYEQYF
CDR3 DNA: TGTGCCAGCAGCTCAGGACTAGGGGTCTCCTACGAGCAGTACTTC
J gene: TRBJ2-7
clone size: many
V gene: TRBV7-8
D gene: TRBD2

CDR3 protein: CATSRDRDRGQETQYF
CDR3 DNA: TGTGCCACCAGCAGAGATCGGGACAGGGGACAAGAGACCCAGTACTTC
J gene: TRBJ2-5
clone size: many
V gene: TRBV15
D gene: TRBD1

CDR3 protein: CASSLGLAGAKDEQFF
CDR3 DNA: TGTGCCAGCAGTTTGGGGCTAGCGGGAGCAAAAGATGAGCAGTTCTTC
J gene: TRBJ2-1
clone size: NA
V gene: TRBV12-3/TRBV12-4
D gene: TRBD2

CDR3 protein: CASARLAGDTDTQYF
CDR3 DNA: TGTGCCAGCGCCCGACTAGCGGGAGACACAGATACGCAGTATTTT
J gene: TRBJ2-3
clone size: few
V gene: TRBV18
D gene: TRBD2

CDR3 protein: CASNARTGGEGETQYF
CDR3 DNA: TGTGCCAGCAACGCAAGAACAGGGGGCGAAGGGGAGACCCAGTACTTC
J gene: TRBJ2-5
clone size: few
V gene: TRBV2
D gene: TRBD1

CDR3 protein: CASSTRDANTEAFF
CDR3 DNA: TGTGCCAGTTCCACCCGGGACGCGAACACTGAAGCTTTCTTT
J gene: TRBJ1-1
clone size: many
V gene: TRBV28
D gene: NA

CDR3 protein: CASSPNPRTEAFF
CDR3 DNA: TGCGCCAGCAGCCCCAATCCGAGGACTGAAGCTTTCTTT
J gene: TRBJ1-1
clone size: NA
V gene: TRBV5-1
D gene: NA

CDR3 protein: CASSPGQGKYF
CDR3 DNA: TGTGCCAGCTCACCGGGACAGGGAAAGTACTTC
J gene: TRBJ2-7
clone size: NA
V gene: TRBV18
D gene: TRBD1